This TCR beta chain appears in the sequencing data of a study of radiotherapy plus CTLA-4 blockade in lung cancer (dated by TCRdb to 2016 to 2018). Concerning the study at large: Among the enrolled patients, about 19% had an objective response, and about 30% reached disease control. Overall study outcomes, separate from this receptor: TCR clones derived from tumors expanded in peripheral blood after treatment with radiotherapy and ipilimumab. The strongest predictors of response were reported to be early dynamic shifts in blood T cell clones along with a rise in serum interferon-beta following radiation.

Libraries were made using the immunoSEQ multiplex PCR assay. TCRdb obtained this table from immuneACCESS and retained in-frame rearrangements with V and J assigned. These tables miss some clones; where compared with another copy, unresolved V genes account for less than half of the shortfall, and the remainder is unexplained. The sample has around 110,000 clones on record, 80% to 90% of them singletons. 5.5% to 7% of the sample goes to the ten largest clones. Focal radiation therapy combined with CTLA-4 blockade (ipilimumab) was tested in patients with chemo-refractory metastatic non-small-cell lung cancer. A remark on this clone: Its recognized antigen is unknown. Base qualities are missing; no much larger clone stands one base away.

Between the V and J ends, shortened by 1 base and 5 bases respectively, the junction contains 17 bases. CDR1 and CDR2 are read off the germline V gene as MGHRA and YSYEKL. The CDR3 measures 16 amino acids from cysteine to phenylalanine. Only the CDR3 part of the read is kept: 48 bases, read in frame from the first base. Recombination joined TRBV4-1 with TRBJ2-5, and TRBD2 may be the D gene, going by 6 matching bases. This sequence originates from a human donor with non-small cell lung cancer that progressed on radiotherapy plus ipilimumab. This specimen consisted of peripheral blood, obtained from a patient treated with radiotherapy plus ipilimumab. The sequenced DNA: TGCGCCAGCAGCCAAGGGGCGGGAATGAGTGGGGAGACCCAGTACTTC. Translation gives CASSQGAGMSGETQYF.